This T cell receptor (beta chain) emerged from a study of shared T cell receptors in the human thymus. Using immunoSEQ multiplex PCR, the repertoire was profiled, and TCRdb retains in-frame clones only, with some absent. The sample yields 700,000 to 750,000 clones, approximately 83% seen once. Germline lookup yields CDR1 MNHEY and CDR2 SMNVEV (reference sequence). This CDR3 comprises 15 residues. V was pared by 5 bases and J by 8 bases, with 16 bases between. The same data also went into a second study, on human thymus T cells.

The J gene is TRBJ1-6, the V gene TRBV27, with D perhaps TRBD1 (5 bases). The sample was thymocytes. The sequence was obtained from a girl under three years old with a congenital heart defect. Written as DNA, the CDR3 is TGTGCCAGCAGTGCCGGCAGGGTAAGGGATTCACCCCTCCACTTT. Translation gives CASSAGRVRDSPLHF.